The next 25 T cell receptor beta chains were all read from a single sample in a study of CD8 T cell repertoires and HIV-1 epitope variants. Sequenced by immunoSEQ multiplex PCR; TCRdb stores in-frame clones only, minus some. The data contain roughly 100,000 clones, just under 75% of them seen just once; the ten biggest clones take up under 30%. The sample consisted of uncultured baseline CD8+ T cells from peripheral blood mononuclear cells (PBMCs). All receptors derive from a male donor with HIV.

The chain is built from TRBV5-4 and TRBJ2-1; 8 bases align to TRBD2. This CDR3 region has 15 residues. Trimming cost V 1 base and J 8 bases; bases outside gene matches: 8. Germline CDR1 and CDR2: SGHNT and YYREEE (reference sequence). The CDR3 DNA follows: TGTGCCAGCAGCTTGTTAGCGGGGCGGGCTGATGAGCAGTTCTTC. As protein: CASSLLAGRADEQFF. Supplemented by reference TRBV5-4 and TRBJ2-1, the full variable domain reads ETGVTQSPTHLIKTRGQQVTLRCSSQSGHNTVSWYQQALGQGPQFIFQYYREEENGRGNFPPRFSGLQFPNYSSELNVNALELDDSALYLCASSLLAGRADEQFFGPGTRLTVL.

V and J are TRBV28 and TRBJ2-5; 7 nucleotides align to TRBD2. This CDR3 region has 16 residues. Germline V gene lookup returns CDR1 MDHEN and CDR2 SYDVKM. V dropped 6 bases and J dropped 1; count of bases not matched to a gene: 11. The CDR3 loop reads CASSHPLAGVQETQYF. The CDR3 DNA reads TGTGCCAGCAGCCATCCTTTGGCGGGAGTCCAAGAGACCCAGTACTTC.

This clone was counted only a few times. As DNA, the CDR3 is TGTGCCAGCAGCGTAAGCGGGGGTGGTTCCGGGGAGCTGTTTTTT. Its protein is CASSVSGGGSGELFF. This chain links TRBV9 with TRBJ2-2; 8 nucleotides line up with TRBD2. V lost 1 base, J lost 6 bases, and 5 bases stayed unmatched. Germline loops: CDR1 SGDLS, CDR2 YYNGEE. CDR3 length: 15 residues.

The chain couples TRBV2 to TRBJ2-1; 12 bases align to TRBD2. Looked up from germline, CDR1 is SNHLY and CDR2 is FYNNEI. The CDR3 length is 16 residues. The V segment lost 6 bases and the J segment 4 bases; nucleotides outside the gene matches: 7. CDR3 coding DNA: TGTGCCAGCAGCATGACTAGCGGGAGCCGATACAATGAGCAGTTCTTC. Translated, it gives CASSMTSGSRYNEQFF. The full variable domain, in which reference TRBV2 and TRBJ2-1 provide the parts outside the CDR3, is EPEVTQTPSHQVTQMGQEVILRCVPISNHLYFYWYRQILGQKVEFLVSFYNNEISEKSEIFDDQFSVERPDGSNFTLKIRSTKLEDSAMYFCASSMTSGSRYNEQFFGPGTRLTVL.

In DNA, the CDR3 is TGTGCCAGCTCACCTCTGCGGCAAGAGACCCAGTACTTC. Translation gives CASSPLRQETQYF. The V gene is TRBV18, the J gene TRBJ2-5; D ambiguous. The CDR3 covers 13 residues. Germline CDR1 and CDR2: KGHSH and LQKENI. Trimming pared 3 bases from V and 2 bases from J, leaving 7 bases between. Drawing the rest from reference TRBV18 and TRBJ2-5, the complete variable domain is NAGVMQNPRHLVRRRGQEARLRCSPMKGHSHVYWYRQLPEEGLKFMVYLQKENIIDESGMPKERFSAEFPKEGPSILRIQQVVRGDSAAYFCASSPLRQETQYFGPGTRLLVL.

The rearrangement links TRBV7-3 to TRBJ2-3; D perhaps matches TRBD1 (6 bases). V was clipped by 5 bases and J by 0 bases, with 15 bases between them. The CDR3 length is 16 residues. CDR1 SGHTA and CDR2 FQGTGA come from the germline V gene. The CDR3 DNA sequence: TGTGCCAGCAGCAATGCCGGGACAACTAGCACAGATACGCAGTATTTT. This sequence encodes CASSNAGTTSTDTQYF.

This clone has a single count. The rearrangement joins TRBV27 to TRBJ1-1; possibly TRBD1 for D (5 bases). V lost 5 bases, J lost 5 bases, and 15 bases lay in between. The CDR3 has 14 residues. Per the germline V gene, CDR1 is MNHEY and CDR2 is SMNVEV (reference sequence). The CDR3 protein is CASSRTGGDTEAFF. Here the CDR3 DNA reads TGTGCCAGCAGTCGAACAGGAGGTGATACTGAAGCTTTCTTT.

This chain joins TRBV6-5 and TRBJ2-1; D might be TRBD1 or TRBD2, each matching 5 bases. The V gene lost 2 bases and the J gene lost 13 bases, with 12 bases spanning the gap. Germline V gene data show CDR1 as MNHEY and CDR2 as SVGAGI. The CDR3 contains 12 residues. Here the CDR3 reads CASSYHPGRQFF. As DNA, the CDR3 is TGTGCCAGCAGTTACCACCCAGGGAGACAGTTCTTC.

J is TRBJ2-7 and V is TRBV7-9; 11 bases agree with TRBD2. CDR1 is SEHNR, CDR2 FQNEAQ, per germline (reference sequence). The CDR3 is made up of 16 amino acids. The V gene end was trimmed by 5 bases and the J gene end by 6 bases; junction bases not matched to a gene: 12. The CDR3 DNA reads TGTGCCAGCAGCCCTCGACTAGCGGGGATCCCCCTCGAGCAGTACTTC. It translates to CASSPRLAGIPLEQYF.

V usage is TRBV5-6 and J usage is TRBJ1-5; no clear D. Germline V gene lookup returns CDR1 SGHDT and CDR2 YYEEEE. The CDR3 is made up of 14 amino acids. Trimming removed 5 bases from V and 2 bases from J, with 11 bases in between. This CDR3 is CASRLKGGNQPQHF. CDR3 DNA: TGTGCCAGCAGGTTGAAGGGAGGCAATCAGCCCCAGCATTTT. Drawing the rest from reference TRBV5-6 and TRBJ1-5, the complete variable domain is DAGVTQSPTHLIKTRGQQVTLRCSPKSGHDTVSWYQQALGQGPQFIFQYYEEEERQRGNFPDRFSGHQFPNYSSELNVNALLLGDSALYLCASRLKGGNQPQHFGDGTRLSIL.

The chain recombines TRBV30 with TRBJ2-5, with D maybe TRBD1 (6 bases). Trimming cost V 2 bases and J 0 bases, with 13 bases left between them. There are 15 residues in the CDR3. Germline loops: CDR1 GTSNPN, CDR2 SVGIG (reference sequence). The CDR3 protein is CAWSSQGKDQETQYF. For the CDR3, the DNA is TGTGCCTGGAGTTCACAGGGAAAGGACCAAGAGACCCAGTACTTC.

This clone has a handful of counts. The chain employs TRBV2 and TRBJ2-7, with 10 bases aligning to TRBD2. V gave up 4 bases and J gave up 1 base; unmatched junction bases: 10. This CDR3 comprises 17 residues. The V gene's germline CDR1 is SNHLY and CDR2 FYNNEI. Here the CDR3 DNA reads TGTGCCAGCAGTGCGCCAGCGGGGGGGCCTCTATCCTACGAGCAGTACTTC. Protein sequence: CASSAPAGGPLSYEQYF.

The CDR3 nucleotides read TGTGCCTGGACAGGGGGCCAGGGGGAGCAGTACTTC. Translation: CAWTGGQGEQYF. This rearrangement joins TRBV30 to TRBJ2-7; the match to TRBD1 covers 8 bases. Germline CDR1 GTSNPN, CDR2 SVGIG (reference sequence). The J segment lost 7 bases and the V segment lost 4 bases, leaving 6 bases of the junction unmatched. The CDR3 runs 12 residues.

The chain is built from TRBV6-6 and TRBJ2-1; D is unresolved. V was trimmed by 5 bases and J by 9 bases, leaving 17 bases between them. The germline CDR1 and CDR2 sequences are MNHNY and SVGAGI (reference sequence). This CDR3 is built from 14 residues. CDR3 protein: CASSPRLGLGEQFF. The CDR3 coding sequence is TGTGCCAGCAGTCCCCGTTTAGGCCTCGGTGAGCAGTTCTTC.

The chain recombines TRBV9 with TRBJ2-2; 7 bases map to TRBD1. Losses at the gene ends were 4 bases for V and 4 bases for J; bases not matched to a gene: 4. Germline loops: CDR1 SGDLS, CDR2 YYNGEE. The CDR3 is 14 residues long. The CDR3 reads CASSPGTVTGELFF. DNA of the CDR3: TGTGCCAGCAGCCCCGGGACAGTCACCGGGGAGCTGTTTTTT.

V usage is TRBV19 and J usage is TRBJ2-5, with D possibly matching TRBD1 (6 bases). V gave up 10 bases and J gave up 2 bases, with 11 bases separating them. The CDR3 consists of 12 residues. Germline V lookup: CDR1 LNHDA, CDR2 SQIVND (reference sequence). CDR3 in DNA: TGTGCCACCCAGGGGATTCAAGAGACCCAGTACTTC. The encoded protein is CATQGIQETQYF.

The rearrangement links TRBV5-4 to TRBJ2-7, with TRBD1 matching over 8 bases. CDR1 and CDR2 from the germline V gene are SGHNT and YYREEE (reference sequence). The CDR3 loop spans 15 amino acids. V shed 0 bases, J shed 2 bases, and the junction held 4 bases outside the gene matches. Here the CDR3 DNA reads TGTGCCAGCAGCTTGGCCGGGACAGGAACCTACGAGCAGTACTTC. The encoded protein is CASSLAGTGTYEQYF.

This chain uses TRBV28 with TRBJ1-2; D uncertain. The CDR3 totals 13 residues. Germline CDR1 MDHEN, CDR2 SYDVKM. V was cut by 3 bases and J by 8 bases, with 13 bases left in between. The CDR3 protein is CASSFSRVGGYTF. The DNA of the CDR3 is TGTGCCAGCAGTTTTTCAAGGGTGGGCGGCTACACCTTC.

This chain uses TRBV5-1 with TRBJ1-2, with a weak D call TRBD1 (6 bases). With 0 bases removed from V and 1 base from J, the gap between germline ends came to 7 bases. This CDR3 comprises 14 residues. The germline V gene encodes CDR1 SGHRS and CDR2 YFSETQ. CDR3 loop: CASSLDRDNYGYTF. In nucleotides, the CDR3 is TGCGCCAGCAGCTTGGACAGGGATAACTATGGCTACACCTTC.

The chain combines TRBV10-1 with TRBJ2-5; D is ambiguous. The CDR3 is 13 amino acids. Germline lookup yields CDR1 WNHNN and CDR2 SYGVQD (reference sequence). V was trimmed by 2 bases and J by 7 bases, leaving 11 bases between them. CDR3 protein: CASSEGPKGTQYF. CDR3 bases: TGCGCCAGCAGTGAGGGACCCAAAGGGACCCAGTACTTC.

This clone has just one count. The chain combines TRBV5-5 with TRBJ2-7, with a possible D match to TRBD2 (6 bases). V was pared by 0 bases and J by 6 bases, with 16 bases between. The CDR3 contains 15 residues. CDR1 is SGHKS, CDR2 YYEKEE, per germline (reference sequence). The CDR3 DNA sequence: TGTGCCAGCAGCTTGGAGCCTAGCGTCCTCGGCGAGCAGTACTTC. The encoded protein is CASSLEPSVLGEQYF. Full variable domain (rest looked up from reference TRBV5-5 and TRBJ2-7): DAGVTQSPTHLIKTRGQQVTLRCSPISGHKSVSWYQQVLGQGPQFIFQYYEKEERGRGNFPDRFSARQFPNYSSELNVNALLLGDSALYLCASSLEPSVLGEQYFGPGTRLTVT.

V is TRBV18 and J is TRBJ2-5; D may match TRBD1 or TRBD2 (5 bases each). The CDR3 totals 13 residues. Trimming shortened V by 2 bases and J by 5 bases, and 9 bases separated the two germline ends. Germline CDR1 is KGHSH and CDR2 is LQKENI. The CDR3 loop is CASSPMGEETQYF. The CDR3, as DNA: TGTGCCAGCTCACCAATGGGGGAGGAGACCCAGTACTTC.

V and J are TRBV19 and TRBJ2-3, with 7 positions matching TRBD2. CDR3 length: 17 residues. CDR1 is LNHDA, CDR2 SQIVND, per germline (reference sequence). J gave up 1 base and V 2 bases, and 9 bases lay outside the gene matches. The CDR3, as DNA: TGTGCCAGTAGTATATGGGACTACCGGTCTCGCACAGATACGCAGTATTTT. This sequence encodes CASSIWDYRSRTDTQYF.

V is TRBV4-1 and J is TRBJ2-1; 14 bases fit TRBD2. The CDR3 runs to 17 residues. Per germline, CDR1 MGHRA and CDR2 YSYEKL. With V trimmed by 1 base and J by 10 bases, 9 bases remained unmatched. CDR3 residues: CASSQADLGLAGGEQFF. CDR3 sequence (DNA): TGCGCCAGCAGCCAAGCGGACCTAGGACTAGCGGGAGGAGAGCAGTTCTTC.

This sequence joins TRBV5-6 and TRBJ2-6; D is possibly TRBD1 (5 bases). Trimming shortened V by 2 bases and J by 2 bases, and 8 bases separated the two germline ends. The CDR3 is made up of 15 amino acids. Germline V gene lookup returns CDR1 SGHDT and CDR2 YYEEEE. The chain's CDR3 is CASSFQGTGANVLTF. The CDR3 DNA is TGTGCCAGCAGCTTCCAGGGCACTGGGGCCAACGTCCTGACTTTC.